Listed below are T cell receptor beta chains from one sample, sequenced in a study of identical twins. TCRdb itself ran the 5' RACE reads through MiXCR, one entry per CDR3 protein. The sample has under 900,000 distinct CDR3 sequences; 15% to 20% are singletons. The data were also submitted as part of a second study, on T cells expressing NK-cell markers.

Input material: PBMCs. These receptors originate from a woman aged 18-29 years in good health. CDR3s include the opening cysteine and the closing phenylalanine or tryptophan. A D gene is named only where the DNA matches it firmly. The size of a clone is reported for some rows only, either as once, few or many, or as a class for expanded clones.

few	TRBV29-1	TRBJ2-7	NA	CSVEAADSSYEQYF	TGCAGCGTTGAAGCTGCGGACAGCTCCTACGAGCAGTACTTC
NA	TRBV10-3	TRBJ2-7	TRBD2	CAISGGLAGAREQYF	TGTGCCATCAGTGGGGGACTAGCGGGGGCCCGGGAGCAGTACTTC
few	TRBV5-1	TRBJ2-1	NA	CASSLGTGGTEQFF	TGCGCCAGCAGCTTGGGAACCGGCGGGACTGAGCAGTTCTTC
NA	TRBV27	TRBJ2-7	TRBD2	CASSLLAGGGFYEQYF	TGTGCCAGCAGTTTACTAGCGGGAGGAGGTTTTTACGAGCAGTACTTC
NA	TRBV5-6	TRBJ2-7	NA	CASSLRLRGEQYF	TGTGCCAGCAGCTTGAGGTTAAGGGGCGAGCAGTACTTC
few	TRBV20-1	TRBJ2-7	TRBD2	CSATPTSGGSYEQYF	TGCAGTGCTACCCCAACTAGCGGGGGGTCCTACGAGCAGTACTTC
few	TRBV7-6	TRBJ2-1	NA	CASSLYLPHEQFF	TGTGCCAGCAGCTTATACCTCCCCCATGAGCAGTTCTTC
NA	TRBV12-3/TRBV12-4	TRBJ2-5	NA	CASSLRPQGTETQYF	TGTGCCAGCAGTTTACGGCCCCAGGGAACAGAGACCCAGTACTTC
NA	TRBV15	TRBJ2-7	NA	CATSRDTGVQYF	TGTGCCACCAGCAGGGATACAGGAGTACAGTACTTC
NA	TRBV6-2/TRBV6-3	TRBJ1-1	NA	CASSYLGSEAFF	TGTGCCAGCAGCTATTTGGGTTCCGAAGCTTTCTTT
NA	TRBV29-1	TRBJ2-7	NA	CSVEELGAGVDEQYF	TGCAGCGTTGAAGAATTAGGGGCAGGGGTGGACGAGCAGTACTTC
few	TRBV12-3/TRBV12-4	TRBJ1-1	NA	CASSLQGVGTEAFF	TGTGCCAGCAGTTTGCAGGGTGTGGGGACTGAAGCTTTCTTT
many	TRBV6-5	TRBJ2-2	NA	CASSHDTGELFF	TGTGCCAGCAGTCACGACACCGGGGAGCTGTTTTTT
NA	TRBV27	TRBJ2-3	TRBD2	CASSHERLAGFTDTQYF	TGTGCCAGCAGCCACGAGAGACTAGCGGGATTCACAGATACGCAGTATTTT
once	TRBV6-5	TRBJ2-1	TRBD2	CASSYGGTSGYNEQFF	TGTGCCAGCAGTTACGGGGGGACTAGCGGGTACAATGAGCAGTTCTTC
few	TRBV20-1	TRBJ2-7	TRBD2	CSARFPFGGYEQYF	TGCAGTGCTAGATTCCCTTTCGGGGGGTACGAGCAGTACTTC
NA	TRBV15	TRBJ2-1	TRBD1	CATSTRRQGIYNEQFF	TGTGCCACCAGCACCCGAAGACAGGGTATCTACAATGAGCAGTTCTTC
NA	TRBV6-1	TRBJ2-3	TRBD2	CASGAGVGPDTQYF	TGTGCCAGCGGAGCGGGAGTCGGCCCAGATACGCAGTATTTT
few	TRBV11-2	TRBJ2-7	NA	CASSPLGTGFGGEQYF	TGTGCCAGCAGCCCCCTGGGGACGGGGTTTGGGGGAGAGCAGTACTTC
NA	TRBV5-4	TRBJ2-1	NA	CASSLEWAGNEQFF	TGTGCCAGCAGCTTGGAGTGGGCCGGTAATGAGCAGTTCTTC
NA	TRBV6-2/TRBV6-3	TRBJ1-5	TRBD1	CASSERQGGSNQPQHF	TGTGCCAGCAGTGAGAGACAGGGAGGGAGTAATCAGCCCCAGCATTTT
few	TRBV20-1	TRBJ1-4	NA	CSARGSGEGEKLFF	TGCAGTGCTAGGGGATCAGGGGAGGGCGAAAAACTGTTTTTT
few	TRBV7-2	TRBJ1-2	TRBD1	CASSLVGTAEGGYTF	TGTGCCAGCAGCTTAGTGGGGACAGCTGAGGGTGGCTACACCTTC
few	TRBV12-3/TRBV12-4	TRBJ1-2	TRBD1	CASSPTGEDGYTF	TGTGCCAGCAGTCCGACAGGGGAGGATGGCTACACCTTC
few	TRBV7-9	TRBJ1-2	TRBD1	CASSNRDSHYGYTF	TGTGCCAGCAGCAACCGGGACAGCCACTATGGCTACACCTTC
NA	TRBV6-5	TRBJ2-7	NA	CASSYGQGPFEQYF	TGTGCCAGCAGTTACGGGCAGGGGCCATTCGAGCAGTACTTC
many	TRBV15	TRBJ1-1	NA	CATSRGVYTEAFF	TGTGCCACCAGCAGAGGGGTGTACACTGAAGCTTTCTTT
NA	TRBV27	TRBJ2-5	TRBD2	CASSLRPSGGEQTQYF	TGTGCCAGCAGTTTAAGGCCAAGCGGGGGGGAGCAGACCCAGTACTTC
few	TRBV5-1	TRBJ1-2	NA	CASSLGRTGYGYTF	TGCGCCAGCAGCTTGGGTCGCACAGGCTATGGCTACACCTTC
NA	TRBV6-1	TRBJ1-1	NA	CASSPQGGEYTEAFF	TGTGCCAGCAGTCCCCAGGGAGGGGAGTACACTGAAGCTTTCTTT
NA	TRBV12-3/TRBV12-4	TRBJ1-5	TRBD1	CASSSRTGDNQPQHF	TGTGCCAGCAGCTCGCGGACAGGGGACAATCAGCCCCAGCATTTT
few	TRBV7-9	TRBJ2-1	TRBD2	CASSSPGSGGNEQFF	TGTGCCAGCAGCAGTCCAGGGTCGGGAGGCAATGAGCAGTTCTTC
NA	TRBV20-1	TRBJ1-4	NA	CSARNQPNEKLFF	TGCAGTGCTAGAAATCAGCCTAATGAAAAACTGTTTTTT
NA	TRBV5-1	TRBJ1-2	NA	CASSLAADDPGYTF	TGCGCCAGCAGCTTGGCCGCAGACGATCCTGGCTACACCTTC
few	TRBV25-1	TRBJ2-1	TRBD2	CASSEWGGREQFF	TGTGCCAGCAGTGAATGGGGAGGGCGGGAGCAGTTCTTC
NA	TRBV7-2	TRBJ2-1	NA	CASSLYPESSYNEQFF	TGTGCCAGCAGCTTATACCCGGAAAGCTCCTACAATGAGCAGTTCTTC
NA	TRBV3-1	TRBJ2-2	NA	CATGWIRELFF	TGTGCAACAGGGTGGATCCGGGAGCTGTTTTTT
many	TRBV6-5	TRBJ2-7	NA	CASSYSRTSHEQYF	TGTGCCAGCAGTTACTCGAGGACTTCCCACGAGCAGTACTTC
many	TRBV5-1	TRBJ2-1	NA	CASSLVVLTPGNEQFF	TGCGCCAGCAGCTTGGTGGTCCTGACGCCCGGTAATGAGCAGTTCTTC
NA	TRBV11-2	TRBJ2-1	TRBD2	CASSSGTSGREVRQFF	TGTGCCAGCAGCTCGGGGACTAGCGGGAGGGAGGTAAGGCAGTTCTTC
NA	TRBV12-3/TRBV12-4	TRBJ2-2	NA	CASLDSLNTGELFF	TGTGCCAGCCTAGACAGTCTCAACACCGGGGAGCTGTTTTTT
few	TRBV2	TRBJ2-1	NA	CASNVRGRNNEQFF	TGTGCCAGCAATGTTAGGGGGAGGAACAATGAGCAGTTCTTC
few	TRBV7-2	TRBJ2-5	NA	CASSLVGGPRGTQYF	TGTGCCAGCAGCTTAGTCGGCGGGCCCCGAGGGACCCAGTACTTC
few	TRBV29-1	TRBJ2-4	NA	CSVQDRGTEEYF	TGCAGCGTTCAGGACCGGGGCACGGAGGAGTACTTC
few	TRBV5-1	TRBJ1-3	NA	CASSSGVAGNTIYF	TGCGCCAGCAGCTCCGGGGTTGCTGGAAACACCATATATTTT
NA	TRBV10-3	TRBJ1-1	NA	CAIRREGGEAFF	TGTGCCATCAGGCGCGAAGGAGGTGAAGCTTTCTTT
NA	TRBV10-3	TRBJ2-5	TRBD2	CVISGLAGDFQETQYF	TGTGTCATCAGCGGACTAGCGGGAGATTTCCAAGAGACCCAGTACTTC
few	TRBV20-1	TRBJ2-5	TRBD2	CSATGTSSAETQYF	TGCAGTGCTACAGGGACTAGCTCGGCAGAGACCCAGTACTTC
few	TRBV6-1	TRBJ2-3	NA	CASSEALRSTDTQYF	TGTGCCAGCAGTGAAGCGCTTCGGAGCACAGATACGCAGTATTTT
NA	TRBV11-2	TRBJ2-2	NA	CASSSVQGRETGELFF	TGTGCCAGCAGCTCGGTACAGGGACGGGAGACCGGGGAGCTGTTTTTT
few	TRBV7-9	TRBJ2-7	TRBD2	CASSPRGTSGTYEQYF	TGTGCCAGCAGCCCAAGGGGGACTAGCGGTACCTACGAGCAGTACTTC
NA	TRBV10-3	TRBJ2-1	TRBD2	CAISKTGTSERAYNEQFF	TGTGCCATCAGCAAAACCGGGACTAGCGAGAGGGCCTACAATGAGCAGTTCTTC
NA	TRBV3-1	TRBJ1-1	TRBD1	CASSQDWTGDRAFF	TGTGCCAGCAGCCAAGATTGGACAGGGGATAGAGCTTTCTTT
few	TRBV5-5	TRBJ2-2	NA	CASSLAIQVTGELFF	TGTGCCAGCAGCTTGGCCATACAGGTCACCGGGGAGCTGTTTTTT
few	TRBV24-1	TRBJ2-1	TRBD2	CATSGGTSGSSEQFF	TGTGCCACCAGTGGCGGGACTAGCGGGAGTAGTGAGCAGTTCTTC
NA	TRBV5-1	TRBJ2-1	NA	CASNSYPSSYNEQFF	TGCGCCAGCAACAGCTACCCCAGCTCCTACAATGAGCAGTTCTTC